A selection of T cell receptor beta chains follows, all from one sample in a study of human T cells and chemical hapten exposure. TCRdb passed the RACE reads through MiXCR, listing each CDR3 protein once. The sample includes around 120,000 distinct CDR3 sequences, approximately 13% seen only once; the top ten take 2.5% to 3.5%. The sample was whole blood, taken in connection with sensitization to the hapten diphenylcyclopropenone (DPC). The origin of the receptors is a woman aged 18-29 years with alopecia areata. Some clones in this sample may be carry-over from other donors' samples. Both conserved end residues are part of each CDR3. A D gene is named only where the DNA matches it firmly. A clone size is listed for some rows: how often the clone was seen (once, few, many), or a class if it is expanded.

-,few,TRBJ2-3,TRBV20-1,CSARDPGGRTDTQYF,TGCAGTGCTAGAGATCCGGGCGGGCGCACAGATACGCAGTATTTT
TRBD2,few,TRBJ2-1,TRBV4-3,CASSQGLAGLSSYNEQFF,TGCGCCAGCAGCCAAGGACTAGCGGGGCTCAGCTCCTACAATGAGCAGTTCTTC
TRBD1,-,TRBJ2-1,TRBV6-2/TRBV6-3,CASRAGGYNEQFF,TGTGCCAGCAGGGCAGGGGGCTACAATGAGCAGTTCTTC
TRBD1,few,TRBJ1-2,TRBV20-1,CSATDDRGYGYTF,TGCAGTGCTACGGATGACAGGGGTTATGGCTACACCTTC
-,many,TRBJ1-2,TRBV29-1,CSVDEGNGYTF,TGCAGCGTTGATGAAGGAAACGGCTACACCTTC
-,many,TRBJ2-1,TRBV9,CASSVVGTLNEQFF,TGTGCCAGCAGCGTAGTAGGTACCTTGAATGAGCAGTTCTTC
-,-,TRBJ1-3,TRBV9,CASSSTDLLRSGATIYF,TGTGCCAGCAGCTCAACGGACCTTCTCAGATCCGGAGCCACCATATATTTT
TRBD2,-,TRBJ2-3,TRBV11-3,CASSLGAGGSDTQYF,TGTGCCAGCAGCTTAGGAGCGGGGGGATCAGATACGCAGTATTTT
-,many,TRBJ1-2,TRBV6-5,CASRLQGGNGYTF,TGTGCCAGCAGACTACAGGGAGGAAATGGCTACACCTTC
-,few,TRBJ2-7,TRBV4-3,CASSQDPAGGPYEQYF,TGCGCCAGCAGCCAAGACCCTGCAGGGGGGCCCTACGAGCAGTACTTC
TRBD2,many,TRBJ2-1,TRBV20-1,CSALAGGPNEQFF,TGCAGTGCATTAGCGGGGGGGCCCAATGAGCAGTTCTTC
-,few,TRBJ2-3,TRBV15,CATSRGGPTDTQYF,TGTGCCACCAGCCGCGGGGGCCCAACAGATACGCAGTATTTT
TRBD1,few,TRBJ1-2,TRBV7-9,CASSPRRDSRPINYGYTF,TGTGCCAGCAGCCCTCGCCGGGACAGTAGACCAATTAACTATGGCTACACCTTC
TRBD2,-,TRBJ2-7,TRBV6-5,CASSYSGLEGVHEQYF,TGTGCCAGCAGTTACTCGGGACTAGAGGGGGTCCACGAGCAGTACTTC
-,-,TRBJ2-2,TRBV28,CASSFSGELFF,TGTGCCAGCAGTTTCTCCGGGGAGCTGTTTTTT
-,many,TRBJ1-2,TRBV19,CASSMTDYGYTF,TGTGCCAGTAGTATGACAGACTATGGCTACACCTTC
-,-,TRBJ2-1,TRBV1,CTSSQLSGGDNEQFF,TGCACCAGCAGCCAACTGAGCGGGGGGGACAATGAGCAGTTCTTC
-,-,TRBJ1-1,TRBV2,CASNQNTEAFF,TGTGCCAGCAACCAGAACACTGAAGCTTTCTTT
TRBD1,many,TRBJ1-1,TRBV18,CASSSGQALLNTEAFF,TGTGCCAGCTCATCGGGACAGGCCCTTTTGAACACTGAAGCTTTCTTT
-,-,TRBJ1-3,TRBV7-2,CASSPDTFSGNTIYF,TGTGCCAGCAGCCCGGACACCTTCTCTGGAAACACCATATATTTT
-,few,TRBJ1-5,TRBV4-2,CASSQVQRNQPQHF,TGTGCCAGCAGCCAGGTCCAGCGCAATCAGCCCCAGCATTTT
-,-,TRBJ2-7,TRBV20-1,CSARGGYEQYF,TGCAGTGCTAGAGGGGGTTACGAGCAGTACTTC
-,-,TRBJ2-2,TRBV11-2,CASSLFSNTGELFF,TGTGCCAGCAGCTTATTCTCCAACACCGGGGAGCTGTTTTTT
TRBD2,few,TRBJ2-6,TRBV7-2,CASSLFRPSWGGSISGANVLTF,TGTGCCAGCAGCTTATTCCGCCCCAGCTGGGGGGGAAGTATCTCTGGGGCCAACGTCCTGACTTTC
-,many,TRBJ1-1,TRBV7-9,CASSVGERTEAFF,TGTGCCAGCAGCGTAGGGGAGCGGACTGAAGCTTTCTTT
-,few,TRBJ2-5,TRBV6-2/TRBV6-3,CASSYRRGAQETQYF,TGTGCCAGCAGTTATCGGCGGGGTGCTCAAGAGACCCAGTACTTC
-,-,TRBJ1-1,TRBV20-1,CSASQRQVMNTEAFF,TGCAGTGCTAGCCAACGACAGGTGATGAACACTGAAGCTTTCTTT
-,once,TRBJ2-5,TRBV7-8,CASSLSAGARYF,TGTGCCAGCAGCTTATCGGCGGGGGCTCGGTACTTC
TRBD2,few,TRBJ2-7,TRBV3-1,CASSQVWTSDSYEQYF,TGTGCCAGCAGCCAAGTTTGGACTAGCGACTCCTACGAGCAGTACTTC
-,few,TRBJ2-6,TRBV7-2,CASSHRGQGANVLTF,TGTGCCAGCAGCCACCGGGGGCAGGGGGCCAACGTCCTGACTTTC
TRBD1,-,TRBJ2-3,TRBV5-1,CASSPGTGISTDTQYF,TGCGCCAGCAGCCCGGGGACAGGGATTAGCACAGATACGCAGTATTTT
-,-,TRBJ2-7,TRBV7-8,CASSLAGIRDEQYF,TGTGCCAGCAGCTTAGCAGGGATCCGGGACGAGCAGTACTTC
TRBD1,-,TRBJ1-1,TRBV2,CASRPDRALPTEAFF,TGTGCCAGCAGGCCCGACAGGGCTCTCCCCACTGAAGCTTTCTTT
-,-,TRBJ1-4,TRBV3-1,CASSQKGATNEKLFF,TGTGCCAGCAGCCAAAAGGGGGCAACTAATGAAAAACTGTTTTTT
-,many,TRBJ1-2,TRBV6-6,CASSYPRSHGYTF,TGTGCCAGCAGTTACCCACGATCGCATGGCTACACCTTC
-,-,TRBJ1-1,TRBV5-5,CASSLIGAHSNTEAFF,TGTGCCAGCAGCTTGATCGGGGCACATTCTAACACTGAAGCTTTCTTT
-,many,TRBJ1-1,TRBV18,CASSLVRAEAFF,TGTGCCAGCTCCCTCGTCAGGGCTGAAGCTTTCTTT
-,-,TRBJ2-3,TRBV9,CASSASNGAFDTQYF,TGTGCCAGCAGCGCCTCAAATGGGGCGTTTGATACGCAGTATTTT
-,many,TRBJ1-4,TRBV12-3/TRBV12-4,CASRQTDMKEKLFF,TGTGCCAGCAGGCAGACAGATATGAAGGAAAAACTGTTTTTT
TRBD2,-,TRBJ2-5,TRBV7-6,CASSQTSGAQYF,TGTGCCAGCAGCCAGACTAGCGGTGCCCAGTACTTC
-,many,TRBJ2-5,TRBV4-3,CASSQDLLAVAGTQYF,TGCGCCAGCAGCCAAGATCTTCTGGCAGTTGCGGGGACCCAGTACTTC
TRBD1,few,TRBJ1-1,TRBV20-1,CSARDFRGRSEAFF,TGCAGTGCTAGAGATTTTAGGGGGCGCTCTGAAGCTTTCTTT
TRBD2,few,TRBJ2-3,TRBV11-2,CASSLAPLAGATSDTQYF,TGTGCCAGCAGCTTAGCCCCCTTAGCGGGCGCTACGTCAGATACGCAGTATTTT
TRBD2,-,TRBJ2-1,TRBV27,CASSPPGSLAGEYNEQFF,TGTGCCAGCAGTCCCCCTGGGAGTCTAGCGGGAGAATACAATGAGCAGTTCTTC
-,many,TRBJ2-7,TRBV12-3/TRBV12-4,CASSLNPYTTYEQYF,TGTGCCAGCAGTTTAAACCCCTACACGACCTACGAGCAGTACTTC
-,few,TRBJ2-1,TRBV12-3/TRBV12-4,CASSLGKNEQFF,TGTGCCAGCAGTTTAGGGAAGAATGAGCAGTTCTTC
TRBD1,few,TRBJ2-7,TRBV5-4,CASSVDRGSYEQYF,TGTGCCAGCAGCGTAGACAGGGGCAGCTACGAGCAGTACTTC
-,-,TRBJ1-1,TRBV4-3,CASSQEASSRNTEAFF,TGCGCCAGCAGCCAAGAAGCCTCAAGCCGGAACACTGAAGCTTTCTTT
-,-,TRBJ2-5,TRBV5-1,CASSEAPVETQYF,TGCGCCAGCAGCGAGGCCCCGGTGGAGACCCAGTACTTC
-,many,TRBJ1-3,TRBV1,CTSSRISSGNTIYF,TGCACCAGCAGCCGGATCTCATCTGGAAACACCATATATTTT
-,-,TRBJ2-1,TRBV20-1,CSASKGYLYNEQFF,TGCAGTGCTAGTAAGGGTTATCTTTACAATGAGCAGTTCTTC
TRBD2,few,TRBJ2-3,TRBV20-1,CSSRRGGTTSTDTQYF,TGCAGCTCCCGGCGGGGGGGCACTACTAGCACAGATACGCAGTATTTT
TRBD2,few,TRBJ2-1,TRBV4-1,CASSQRFGTSGGASYNEQFF,TGCGCCAGCAGCCAGAGATTCGGGACTAGCGGGGGGGCGTCCTACAATGAGCAGTTCTTC
-,few,TRBJ1-5,TRBV10-3,CAISRADNQPQHF,TGTGCCATCAGTCGGGCTGACAATCAGCCCCAGCATTTT
-,-,TRBJ1-2,TRBV9,CASSAWTAPRPNYGYTF,TGTGCCAGCAGCGCTTGGACGGCTCCTCGCCCTAACTATGGCTACACCTTC